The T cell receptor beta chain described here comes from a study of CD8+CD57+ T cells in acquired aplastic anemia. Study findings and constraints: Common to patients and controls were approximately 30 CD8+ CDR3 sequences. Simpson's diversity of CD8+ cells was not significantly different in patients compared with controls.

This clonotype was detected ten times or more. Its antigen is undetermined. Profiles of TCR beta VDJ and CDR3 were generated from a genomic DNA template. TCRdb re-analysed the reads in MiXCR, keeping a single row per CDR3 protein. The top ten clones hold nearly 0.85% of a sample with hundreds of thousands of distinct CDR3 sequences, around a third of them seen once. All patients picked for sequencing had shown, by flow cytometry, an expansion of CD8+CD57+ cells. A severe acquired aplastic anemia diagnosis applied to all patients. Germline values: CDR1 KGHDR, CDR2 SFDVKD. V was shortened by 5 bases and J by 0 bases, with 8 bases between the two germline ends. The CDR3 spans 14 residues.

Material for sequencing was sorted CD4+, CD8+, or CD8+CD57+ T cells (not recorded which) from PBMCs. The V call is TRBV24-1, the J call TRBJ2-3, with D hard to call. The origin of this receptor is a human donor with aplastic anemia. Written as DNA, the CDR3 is TGTGCCACCAGTGCGGAAAAGAGCACAGATACGCAGTATTTT. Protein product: CATSAEKSTDTQYF.